A selection of T cell receptor beta chains follows, all from one sample in a study of blood T cell repertoires in COVID-19. Only in-frame clones appear in the TCRdb table, and some are missing; sequencing was by immunoSEQ multiplex PCR. The table records around 120,000 clones, over 75% of them present only once. Sample: peripheral blood. Source of these receptors: a man aged 50 or older with acute or convalescent COVID-19. Both conserved end residues are part of each CDR3. Fields, in order: clone size, D gene, V gene, J gene, CDR3 DNA, CDR3 protein. The D gene is left open where the match is weak. A clone size is listed for some rows: how often the clone was seen (once, few, many), or a class if it is expanded.

>.|.|TRBV5-1|TRBJ2-5
TGCGCCAGCAGGGGGACAACGCAAGAGACCCAGTACTTC
CASRGTTQETQYF
>few|TRBD1|TRBV28|TRBJ1-5
TGTGCCAGCAGTTTATCCGGGCGTACAGGGGGCTATCAGCCCCAGCATTTT
CASSLSGRTGGYQPQHF
>.|.|TRBV19|TRBJ1-4
TGTGCCAGTAACGACCACAGGGCGTCCCGAAAACTGTTTTTT
CASNDHRASRKLFF
>.|.|TRBV19|TRBJ2-7
TGTGCCAGTAGTAGGGGAAGGGGCCCCTACGAGCAGTACTTC
CASSRGRGPYEQYF
>.|.|TRBV27|TRBJ1-5
TGTGCCAGCAGTTCCTGGTCGGGTCAGCCCCAGCATTTT
CASSSWSGQPQHF
>.|.|TRBV30|TRBJ1-2
TGTGCCTGGAGCGAAGGGGTTGGCTATGGCTACACCTTC
CAWSEGVGYGYTF
>.|.|TRBV19|TRBJ2-1
TGTGCCAGTAGTATCTTCGCCCTTCAGGGCTCCTACAATGAGCAGTTCTTC
CASSIFALQGSYNEQFF
>.|TRBD2|TRBV7-2|TRBJ2-5
TGTGCCAGCAGCTTAGCGGCGGCTAGCGGTCAAGAGACCCAGTACTTC
CASSLAAASGQETQYF
>few|TRBD1|TRBV6-4|TRBJ1-1
TGTGCCAGCAGTGACAGGGGGCACACTGAAGCTTTCTTT
CASSDRGHTEAFF
>.|TRBD2|TRBV2|TRBJ2-1
TGTGCCAGTCCGGGGAGGACTAGCGGGAGGTCGGGCAATGAGCAGTTCTTC
CASPGRTSGRSGNEQFF
>.|TRBD1|TRBV15|TRBJ2-7
TGTGCCACCAGCAGAAGGGACAGGGGGCTCGAGCAGTACTTC
CATSRRDRGLEQYF
>.|TRBD1|TRBV19|TRBJ1-1
TGTGCCAGTAGTAAGGAGGGGGCTGCTTTCATGAACACTGAAGCTTTCTTT
CASSKEGAAFMNTEAFF
>.|.|TRBV6-5|TRBJ1-5
TGTGCCAGCAGCCCAGGCAAGGGGAGCAATCAGCCCCAGCATTTT
CASSPGKGSNQPQHF
>.|.|TRBV5-1|TRBJ1-4
TGCGCCAGCAGCTTCGAGGGTCTTAATGAAAAACTGTTTTTT
CASSFEGLNEKLFF
>.|TRBD2|TRBV3-1/TRBV3-2|TRBJ2-7
TGTGCCAGCAGCCCGGGGACTAGGGGCGAGCAGTACTTC
CASSPGTRGEQYF
>.|.|TRBV25-1|TRBJ1-2
TGTGCCAGCAGTGAACTGTCGTGGCCTTTTAACTATGGCTACACCTTC
CASSELSWPFNYGYTF
>.|.|TRBV21-1|TRBJ1-2
TGTGCCAGCAGCCAAGGGGCGATCAGGGGGGATTATGGCTACACCTTC
CASSQGAIRGDYGYTF
>.|.|TRBV6-5|TRBJ2-3
TGTGCCAGCAGCCCGAACAGGGTCCCAGATACGCAGTATTTT
CASSPNRVPDTQYF
>.|.|TRBV11-2|TRBJ1-1
TGTGCCAGCAGCCTTAAGTTCGGTGAAAGGAACACTGAAGCTTTCTTT
CASSLKFGERNTEAFF
>.|TRBD2|TRBV6-5|TRBJ2-7
TGTGCCAGCAGTCTTAGCGGGAGGTTGAACGAGCAGTACTTC
CASSLSGRLNEQYF
>.|TRBD1|TRBV5-1|TRBJ2-3
TGCGCCAGCAGCCAGGGGACAGTCACAGATACGCAGTATTTT
CASSQGTVTDTQYF
>.|TRBD1|TRBV29-1|TRBJ1-1
TGCAGCGTTGAGACGTCAGGGGGTGAAGCTTTCTTT
CSVETSGGEAFF
>few|TRBD1|TRBV5-1|TRBJ2-5
TGCGCCAGCAGCTTGGGCAGGGGGTTTGGTGAGACCCAGTACTTC
CASSLGRGFGETQYF
>.|TRBD1|TRBV7-2|TRBJ2-3
TGTGCCAGCAGCTTGTCGACAGGGAAAGGCACAGATACGCAGTATTTT
CASSLSTGKGTDTQYF
>.|TRBD2|TRBV19|TRBJ2-7
TGTGCCAGTAGTCCGCTAGCGGCAATCTCAGCCTACGAGCAGTACTTC
CASSPLAAISAYEQYF
>.|.|TRBV5-1|TRBJ2-5
TGCGCCAGCAGCTTCGCGAGGCGCCCGATGACTTACCAAGAGACCCAGTACTTC
CASSFARRPMTYQETQYF
>once|TRBD1|TRBV9|TRBJ2-1
TGTGCCAGCAGCGTAGTACAGGGGGCCTACAATGAGCAGTTCTTC
CASSVVQGAYNEQFF
>.|.|TRBV10-3|TRBJ2-3
TGTGCCATCAGTGAGTCGGGACATTCCACAGATACGCAGTATTTT
CAISESGHSTDTQYF
>few|.|TRBV11-2|TRBJ1-6
TGTGCCAGCAGCCCTCAGGGGAGAAATTCACCCCTCCACTTT
CASSPQGRNSPLHF
>.|TRBD1|TRBV5-8|TRBJ2-1
TGTGCCAGCAGACTGACAGGGGGCCGGGATGAGCAGTTCTTC
CASRLTGGRDEQFF
>.|.|TRBV18|TRBJ1-5
TGTGCCAGCTCACCGCAGAGCAATCAGCCCCAGCATTTT
CASSPQSNQPQHF
>.|.|TRBV19|TRBJ1-2
TGTGCCAGTAGTACCATGGACACGGGCTATGGCTACACCTTC
CASSTMDTGYGYTF
>.|TRBD1|TRBV6-5|TRBJ1-4
TGTGCCAGCATCTTCAGCCAGGGGGATGAAAAACTGTTTTTT
CASIFSQGDEKLFF
>.|.|TRBV3-1/TRBV3-2|TRBJ1-1
TGTGCCAGCAGCAACTCGGGGGTGAACACTGAAGCTTTCTTT
CASSNSGVNTEAFF
>.|TRBD2|TRBV11-2|TRBJ2-5
TGTGCCAGCAGCCAGGGACTAAAAGAGACCCAGTACTTC
CASSQGLKETQYF
>.|.|TRBV5-5|TRBJ2-1
TGTGCCAGCAGCTTGTTTTGGCGAGCGGTACAGAATGAGCAGTTCTTC
CASSLFWRAVQNEQFF
>few|TRBD1|TRBV11-2|TRBJ1-1
TGTGCCAGCAGCGTCGACAGGGGCTTTAGGACTGAAGCTTTCTTT
CASSVDRGFRTEAFF
>.|TRBD2|TRBV6-1|TRBJ2-7
TGTGCCAGCAGTGAATTTGAACTAGCGGGAGGCGAGCAGTACTTC
CASSEFELAGGEQYF
>.|TRBD1|TRBV11-2|TRBJ1-2
TGTGCCAGCAGCCCGAGAGAGGGACAGCGAACCCCTTCTTCAGGCTACACCTTC
CASSPREGQRTPSSGYTF
>few|.|TRBV7-9|TRBJ2-2
TGTGCCAGCAGCTTCGGACAGGTCGGGGGCACCGGGGAGCTGTTTTTT
CASSFGQVGGTGELFF
>.|TRBD1|TRBV11-2|TRBJ1-1
TGTGCCAGCAGCTTAGAGCACAGGGGCGAAGGAGCTTTCTTT
CASSLEHRGEGAFF
>.|.|TRBV6-5|TRBJ1-3
TGTGCCAGCGGAGCCCTTTTCGGAAACACCATATATTTT
CASGALFGNTIYF
>.|TRBD2|TRBV6-5|TRBJ2-7
TGTGCCAGCAGCTCCCGACTAGCGGGGGGGTACGAGCAGTACTTC
CASSSRLAGGYEQYF
>once|.|TRBV15|TRBJ1-5
TGTGCCACCAGCAGAGATCATAGCAATCAGCCCCAGCATTTT
CATSRDHSNQPQHF
>.|.|TRBV10-3|TRBJ1-2
TGTGCCATCAGTGGGCCCGGGACACCCCTTCGGAGCTATGGCTACACCTTC
CAISGPGTPLRSYGYTF
>.|.|TRBV11-2|TRBJ2-7
TGTGCCAGCAGCTTAGGTACATACGAGCAGTACTTC
CASSLGTYEQYF
>.|.|TRBV6-6|TRBJ2-5
TGTGCCAGCAGTTACCCCACCGGGACAAAAGAGACCCAGTACTTC
CASSYPTGTKETQYF
>.|TRBD1|TRBV19|TRBJ2-7
TGTGCCAGTAGTATCTACAGGGGGCAAGGACCATACGAGCAGTACTTC
CASSIYRGQGPYEQYF
>.|.|TRBV24-1|TRBJ2-1
TGTGCCACCAGTGTTGGCGGGCTTTACAATGAGCAGTTCTTC
CATSVGGLYNEQFF